This T cell receptor beta chain was identified during a study of CD8 T cells in ankylosing spondylitis. About this clonotype itself: No antigen is known for it.

TCRdb used MiXCR to reprocess the 5' RACE reads, holding one entry per CDR3 protein. The repertoire includes 250,000 to 300,000 distinct CDR3 sequences, 20% of them detected once, and roughly 8% sits in the top ten. Study conclusions and caveats: Those disease-linked clones were CD8+; they were also relatively rare in peripheral blood. Disease-linked clones reportedly showed significant enrichment in matched ankylosing spondylitis synovial fluid.

Germline CDR1 reads SGHTA; CDR2 reads FQGTGA. V dropped 2 bases and J dropped 2; count of bases not matched to a gene: 7. The CDR3 is made up of 16 amino acids. What was sequenced was blood, either unsorted or a sorted T cell fraction (not recorded which). The clonotype originates from a male donor with ankylosing spondylitis or in good health (not recorded which). V usage is TRBV7-3 and J usage is TRBJ2-3; TRBD2 matches 7 bases. The CDR3 region is CASSLVAGVSTDTQYF. DNA for the CDR3: TGTGCCAGCAGCTTAGTCGCGGGAGTTTCCACAGATACGCAGTATTTT.